The 5 T cell receptor beta chains given below trace back to one sample, sequenced in a study of Ad26.COV2.S vaccination and SARS-CoV-2 variants. Treatment described: over 15 received Ad26.COV2.S at low or high dose, single or two shots; several received placebo; per-sample allocation not given. The investigators took samples on day 63 after the first vaccine or placebo injection. This table comes from immunoSEQ multiplex PCR, and its TCRdb copy is limited to in-frame clones, with some not included. Of roughly 700,000 clones in the sample, around 92% were seen once. The sequencing here drew on peripheral blood, taken in a trial of Ad26.COV2.S vaccine versus placebo. These receptors all come from a person between 18 and 60 years old who received the Ad26.COV2.S COVID-19 vaccine or a placebo.

This sequence joins TRBV10-3 and TRBJ2-3; weak D call: TRBD1 (6 bases). V shed 3 bases and J shed 3 bases, with 13 bases lying between them. The length of the CDR3 is 15 residues. From germline, CDR1 is ENHRY and CDR2 SYGVKD. The CDR3 coding sequence is TGTGCCATCAGTGATAGCAGGGGCGAGACAGATACGCAGTATTTT. Protein product: CAISDSRGETDTQYF.

The J gene is TRBJ2-7, the V gene TRBV29-1; TRBD1 aligns across 8 bases. This CDR3 is 15 amino acids long. From germline, CDR1 is SQVTM and CDR2 ANQGSEA. The V gene end was trimmed by 4 bases and the J gene end by 1 base; junction bases not matched to a gene: 9. The CDR3 bases are TGCAGCGTTGGACGACCCAGGGGGCAGTCCTACGAGCAGTACTTC. Translation: CSVGRPRGQSYEQYF.

This sequence joins TRBV2 and TRBJ2-1; tentatively, D is TRBD2 (5 bases). This CDR3 is 14 amino acids long. V was clipped by 7 bases and J by 7 bases, with 17 bases between them. CDR1 is SNHLY, CDR2 FYNNEI, per germline. CDR3: CASTPWTLPNEQFF. The CDR3 DNA reads as TGTGCCAGCACCCCCTGGACTCTACCTAATGAGCAGTTCTTC.

The CDR3 DNA follows: TGCAGCGTTCGCAGAGACACTAATGAAAAACTGTTTTTT. This encodes CSVRRDTNEKLFF. The chain uses TRBV29-1 and TRBJ1-4; unclear D gene. In germline, CDR1 is SQVTM, CDR2 ANQGSEA. V was cut by 5 bases and J by 2 bases, with 9 bases left in between. This CDR3 region has 13 residues. The full variable domain, in which reference TRBV29-1 and TRBJ1-4 provide the parts outside the CDR3, is SAVISQKPSRDICQRGTSLTIQCQVDSQVTMMFWYRQQPGQSLTLIATANQGSEATYESGFVIDKFPISRPNLTFSTLTVSNMSPEDSSIYLCSVRRDTNEKLFFGSGTQLSVL.

The chain recombines TRBV5-8 with TRBJ1-5; D is perhaps TRBD1 (5 bases). The CDR3 is 17 amino acids. V was cut by 0 bases and J by 1 base, with 14 bases left in between. The V gene's germline CDR1 is SGHTS and CDR2 YDEGEE. CDR3 sequence (DNA): TGTGCCAGCAGCTTGGCCCGGGGCTCGGGCAGCAATCAGCCCCAGCATTTT. Translating it yields CASSLARGSGSNQPQHF.